A selection of T cell receptor beta chains follows, all from one sample in a study of shared clonotypes between healthy human individuals. Using immunoSEQ multiplex PCR, the repertoire was profiled, and TCRdb retains in-frame clones only, with some absent. The sample has approximately 330,000 clones, more than 60% seen once. Sequencing was performed on memory CD4+ T cells sorted from blood. The source is a man aged 25 to 40 in good health. CDR3s include the opening cysteine and the closing phenylalanine or tryptophan. A D gene is named only where the DNA matches it firmly. Size tells how often a clone was seen (once, few, many) or the class of an expanded clone, and some rows leave it out.

clone_size	v_call	d_call	j_call	cdr3_aa	cdr3_nt
-	TRBV20-1	-	TRBJ2-1	CSANPYNEQFF	TGCAGTGCTAATCCGTACAATGAGCAGTTCTTC
-	TRBV29-1	-	TRBJ1-5	CSVAGGWDQPQHF	TGCAGCGTCGCGGGAGGGTGGGACCAGCCCCAGCATTTT
once	TRBV5-5	-	TRBJ1-2	CASSLSASNYGYTF	TGTGCCAGCAGCTTGTCAGCTTCAAACTATGGCTACACCTTC
-	TRBV5-1	-	TRBJ2-3	CASSVGDNTDTQYF	TGCGCCAGCAGCGTGGGGGACAACACAGATACGCAGTATTTT
many	TRBV6-1	TRBD2	TRBJ2-3	CASSLAGVKDTQYF	TGTGCCAGCTCTTTAGCGGGAGTGAAAGATACGCAGTATTTT
-	TRBV11-3	TRBD2	TRBJ2-3	CASSLGGSPRDTQYF	TGTGCCAGCAGCTTAGGCGGGAGCCCCAGAGATACGCAGTATTTT
-	TRBV5-1	-	TRBJ2-7	CASSLASGASYEQYF	TGCGCCAGCAGCTTGGCATCCGGCGCGTCCTACGAGCAGTACTTC
few	TRBV7-2	-	TRBJ2-7	CASSLAGYYEQYF	TGTGCCAGCAGCTTGGCCGGATATTACGAGCAGTACTTC
-	TRBV5-4	TRBD1	TRBJ1-2	CASSLGTGPGANYGYTF	TGTGCCAGCAGCTTGGGGACAGGACCAGGAGCTAACTATGGCTACACCTTC
-	TRBV10-1	-	TRBJ2-7	CASSVTPTYEQYF	TGCGCCAGCAGTGTCACCCCGACCTACGAGCAGTACTTC
-	TRBV10-1	-	TRBJ1-4	CATPSCRTNEKLFF	TGCGCCACCCCAAGCTGTCGGACTAATGAAAAACTGTTTTTT
-	TRBV5-1	TRBD2	TRBJ2-2	CASSSPAGGYTGELFF	TGCGCCAGCAGCTCCCCCGCGGGAGGATACACCGGGGAGCTGTTTTTT
-	TRBV2	TRBD1	TRBJ2-3	CASSADRGGRDTQYF	TGTGCCAGCAGTGCCGACAGGGGAGGTCGAGATACGCAGTATTTT
-	TRBV7-9	-	TRBJ2-7	CASSLLVEQYF	TGTGCCAGCAGCTTATTAGTTGAGCAGTACTTC
-	TRBV5-3	-	TRBJ1-4	CARSLGHLANEKLFF	TGTGCCAGAAGCTTGGGACACCTGGCGAATGAAAAACTGTTTTTT
-	TRBV19	-	TRBJ1-5	CASSKAGSPQPQHF	TGTGCCAGTAGTAAAGCTGGCAGTCCTCAGCCCCAGCATTTT
-	TRBV11-3	-	TRBJ2-1	CASPIPPRENCNEQFF	TGTGCCAGCCCAATCCCCCCCCGGGAGAATTGTAATGAGCAGTTCTTC
-	TRBV13	-	TRBJ2-5	CASSLLAGERRETQYF	TGTGCCAGCAGCTTACTGGCAGGGGAAAGGAGGGAGACCCAGTACTTC
few	TRBV6-6	-	TRBJ1-2	CASSLPGAGVGYTF	TGTGCCAGCAGCCTGCCTGGGGCAGGGGTCGGCTACACCTTC
-	TRBV7-9	-	TRBJ1-3	CASSPNQGGNTIYF	TGTGCCAGCAGCCCAAACCAGGGAGGAAACACCATATATTTT
-	TRBV29-1	TRBD2	TRBJ2-1	CSVETAGASYNEQFF	TGCAGCGTTGAAACAGCGGGAGCCTCCTACAATGAGCAGTTCTTC
-	TRBV5-1	-	TRBJ2-7	CASSLDRYEQYF	TGCGCCAGCAGCTTGGATAGGTACGAGCAGTACTTC
-	TRBV29-1	-	TRBJ2-3	CSVGFGGTTDTQYF	TGCAGCGTTGGGTTCGGCGGGACCACAGATACGCAGTATTTT
once	TRBV5-1	-	TRBJ2-3	CASSFGFGTDTQYF	TGCGCCAGCAGCTTTGGGTTTGGCACAGATACGCAGTATTTT
-	TRBV9	TRBD2	TRBJ2-5	CASSVALSGTSGQETQYF	TGTGCCAGCAGCGTAGCGCTATCCGGGACTAGCGGCCAAGAGACCCAGTACTTC
-	TRBV28	-	TRBJ1-2	CASMLTGTYGYTF	TGTGCCAGCATGTTAACAGGGACCTATGGCTACACCTTC
-	TRBV2	-	TRBJ2-3	CASRPGGRLDSTDTQYF	TGTGCCAGCAGGCCCGGGGGCCGCCTGGATAGCACAGATACGCAGTATTTT
-	TRBV7-3	-	TRBJ2-1	CASSLIWGTEQFF	TGTGCCAGCAGCTTAATCTGGGGTACCGAGCAGTTCTTC
-	TRBV14	TRBD2	TRBJ2-5	CASSQGVREPETQYF	TGTGCCAGCAGCCAAGGGGTGCGGGAGCCAGAGACCCAGTACTTC
-	TRBV6-4	TRBD1	TRBJ1-5	CASSDSKWTGKEGNQPQHF	TGTGCCAGCAGTGACTCGAAGTGGACAGGAAAGGAGGGAAATCAGCCCCAGCATTTT
-	TRBV6-5	TRBD2	TRBJ2-3	CASRPGLAGADTQYF	TGTGCCAGCAGACCCGGACTAGCGGGAGCAGATACGCAGTATTTT
-	TRBV15	-	TRBJ1-1	CATSRGGSIAEAFF	TGTGCCACCAGCAGAGGGGGCTCGATAGCCGAAGCTTTCTTT
-	TRBV5-5	TRBD2	TRBJ2-3	CASSGTPGLGFTDTQYF	TGTGCCAGCAGCGGCACTCCGGGACTAGGGTTTACAGATACGCAGTATTTT
-	TRBV7-3	TRBD1	TRBJ2-1	CASSRDRGLYNEQFF	TGTGCCAGCAGCCGGGACAGGGGTTTGTACAATGAGCAGTTCTTC
-	TRBV4-1	-	TRBJ2-7	CASSDPISYEQYF	TGCGCCAGCAGCGACCCCATCTCCTACGAGCAGTACTTC
-	TRBV23-1	-	TRBJ1-2	CASSQRGRASNYGYTF	TGCGCCAGCAGTCAACGGGGGCGCGCCTCTAACTATGGCTACACCTTC